This T cell receptor beta chain was identified during a study of blood T cell repertoires in COVID-19. Across the study: Material from acute and convalescent COVID-19 was sourced from the United States, Italy and Spain. Sources were T cells, B-cell-depleted T cells, or PBMCs; the material itself was cDNA or gDNA.

In the original processing: Reference gene primer amplification in the assay estimated nucleated cell counts. The data were produced by immunoSEQ multiplex PCR, yet TCRdb's version contains in-frame clones alone and is incomplete. D and trimming come from the DNA, and the V and J calls and clone size come from that table. The sample has around 100,000 clones, roughly nine tenths seen once; the top ten hold 5.1%. CDR1 is MNHEY and CDR2 is SMNVEV in the germline V gene (reference sequence). Trimming took 6 bases from V and 7 from J; bases not matched to a gene: 14. This CDR3 has 15 amino acids. This clone was counted between two and nine times.

V and J are TRBV27 and TRBJ1-2; 7 bases align to TRBD1. The receptor's source is a human donor in a cohort sampled during active COVID-19. What was sequenced was peripheral blood. CDR3 DNA: TGTGCCAGCAGCTTTTATTACGGGACAGTTAGTGGCTACACCTTC. It encodes CASSFYYGTVSGYTF.